The clone carrying this T cell receptor beta chain was recorded a few times. The antigen is unknown. This record comes from a study of CD8 T cells in ankylosing spondylitis. Study findings and constraints: Matched synovial fluid from ankylosing spondylitis patients was reported to be enriched for disease-linked clones. A motif of 7 to 9 highly homologous TCR beta variants was seen as apparently characteristic of ankylosing spondylitis blood. Clones linked to disease, bearing a CD8+ phenotype, were relatively rare in peripheral blood.

Preparation of TCR beta libraries was done by quantitative 5'-RACE with molecular barcodes. Each CDR3 protein is one row after TCRdb ran MiXCR on the 5' RACE reads. There are approximately 150,000 distinct CDR3 sequences in the sample; around 45% occur only once, and 13% to 15% lies in the top ten. Germline CDR1 and CDR2: MDHEN and SYDVKM. V was pared by 5 bases and J by 2 bases, with 19 bases between. The CDR3 is made up of 17 amino acids. The rearrangement uses TRBV28 and TRBJ2-1, with TRBD2 as a possible D gene (5 bases). The specimen sequenced was synovial fluid, either unsorted or a sorted T cell fraction (not recorded which). The receptor comes from a male donor with ankylosing spondylitis. The CDR3 region has the DNA TGTGCCAGCAGTAGCCATACTGGGGAGAGGCCCTACAATGAGCAGTTCTTC. Amino acid sequence: CASSSHTGERPYNEQFF.